These 27 T cell receptor beta chains were sequenced from one sample in a study of CD8 T cells in Susac syndrome. RNA totalling about 0.45 to 1 ug underwent reverse transcription with random hexamers. TCRdb reanalysed the immunoSEQ multiplex PCR reads using MiXCR and keeps one entry per CDR3 protein. Of fewer than 85,000 distinct CDR3 sequences listed, approximately 95% are singletons. Source material: CD8+ T cells from PBMCs. The receptors come from a human donor with Susac syndrome.

The chain couples TRBV20-1 to TRBJ2-1, with D possibly being TRBD1 or TRBD2 (5 bases each). The V end lost 3 bases, the J end lost 10 bases, and 19 bases lay between the germline ends. The germline CDR1 and CDR2 sequences are DFQATT and SNEGSKA (reference sequence). This CDR3 spans 14 amino acids. CDR3 in amino acids: CSASLYPSGREQFF. CDR3 sequence (DNA): TGCAGTGCTAGTCTCTACCCTTCGGGACGGGAGCAGTTCTTC.

Here the CDR3 reads CSASDPDGRPKTQYF. The CDR3 region has the DNA TGCAGTGCTAGTGATCCTGACGGGAGGCCCAAGACCCAGTACTTC. This rearrangement joins TRBV20-1 to TRBJ2-5, with 7 positions matching TRBD2. The length of the CDR3 is 15 residues. Germline V gives CDR1 DFQATT, CDR2 SNEGSKA (reference sequence). J lost 6 bases, V lost 3 bases, and 13 bases had no gene match.

The chain carries TRBV20-1 and TRBJ2-5; 10 nucleotides match TRBD2. V shed 0 bases, J shed 2 bases, and the junction held 6 bases outside the gene matches. Germline values: CDR1 DFQATT, CDR2 SNEGSKA (reference sequence). This CDR3 region has 16 residues. The CDR3 here is CSARDLGTSVQETQYF. The CDR3 DNA is TGCAGTGCTAGAGATCTTGGGACTAGCGTACAAGAGACCCAGTACTTC.

The chain couples TRBV20-1 to TRBJ2-3; 14 bases map to TRBD2. The germline CDR1 and CDR2 sequences are DFQATT and SNEGSKA (reference sequence). V was pared by 5 bases and J by 5 bases, with 9 bases of the junction left unmatched. CDR3 length: 16 residues. The CDR3 nucleotides read TGCAGTGCTGAGGGGGGGACTAGCGGGGGCGGAGATACGCAGTATTTT. Its protein is CSAEGGTSGGGDTQYF.

This sequence joins TRBV24-1 and TRBJ2-1; D not resolved. The CDR3 is 13 amino acids. V was shortened by 5 bases and J by 8 bases, with 12 bases between the two germline ends. Germline CDR1 and CDR2: KGHDR and SFDVKD. In DNA form, the CDR3 reads TGTGCCACCAGTGTCGGCGGCGGCTATGAGCAGTTCTTC. It yields the protein CATSVGGGYEQFF.

V and J are TRBV7-8 and TRBJ2-6; D perhaps matches TRBD2 (5 bases). The CDR3 length is 18 residues. Looked up from germline, CDR1 is SGHVS and CDR2 is FQNEAQ. V was clipped by 3 bases and J by 0 bases, with 15 bases between them. The CDR3 nucleotides read TGTGCCAGCAGCTTTTTGCCCGGACTTACCTCTGGGGCCAACGTCCTGACTTTC. Protein: CASSFLPGLTSGANVLTF. The full variable domain, in which reference TRBV7-8 and TRBJ2-6 provide the parts outside the CDR3, is GAGVSQSPRYKVAKRGQDVALRCDPISGHVSLFWYQQALGQGPEFLTYFQNEAQLDKSGLPSDRFFAERPEGSVSTLKIQRTQQEDSAVYLCASSFLPGLTSGANVLTFGAGSRLTVL.

The chain has TRBV2 and TRBJ2-1; D is undetermined. The CDR3 is made up of 15 amino acids. Germline-derived CDR1 and CDR2 are SNHLY and FYNNEI. The ends were cut back, 1 base at V and 0 bases at J, with 7 bases in the middle. The CDR3 coding sequence is TGTGCCAGCAGTGAAGGGTACGCCTCCTACAATGAGCAGTTCTTC. This gives the protein CASSEGYASYNEQFF.

This chain uses TRBV29-1 with TRBJ2-2; D may be TRBD1 (5 bases). The V and J ends lost 2 bases and 1 base respectively, with 14 bases between them. The CDR3 is made up of 16 amino acids. Germline V CDR1 and CDR2: SQVTM, ANQGSEA. CDR3 residues: CSVELGYQGNTGELFF. Written as DNA, the CDR3 is TGCAGCGTTGAATTGGGATATCAGGGGAACACCGGGGAGCTGTTTTTT.

The chain links TRBV5-6 to TRBJ2-1; a weak D match, TRBD1 (6 bases). The V gene lost 4 bases and the J gene lost 10 bases, with 9 bases spanning the gap. Per germline, CDR1 SGHDT and CDR2 YYEEEE. The CDR3 sequence is 11 residues long. CDR3 DNA: TGTGCCAGCAGCATCGGACAGGAGCAGTTCTTC. It codes for CASSIGQEQFF.

The rearrangement links TRBV7-8 to TRBJ2-7; TRBD1 or TRBD2 may be the D gene (7 bases each). Trimming took 11 bases from V and 2 from J, leaving 19 bases between them. Germline CDR1 and CDR2: SGHVS and FQNEAQ. The CDR3 runs to 14 residues. The CDR3 region is CAGRDRLTTYEQYF. The CDR3, as DNA: TGTGCCGGGAGGGACAGACTCACTACCTACGAGCAGTACTTC.

J is TRBJ2-7 and V is TRBV13; D remains ambiguous. Trimming took off 4 bases at V and 1 base at J, with 11 bases between the two ends. The CDR3 runs to 14 residues. The germline V gene has CDR1 PRHDT and CDR2 FYEKMQ (reference sequence). CDR3 amino acids: CASSYPQVSYEQYF. For the CDR3, the DNA is TGTGCCAGCAGCTATCCTCAGGTATCCTACGAGCAGTACTTC.

The chain has TRBV3-1 and TRBJ2-2; D remains unclear. CDR3 length: 12 amino acids. Per germline, CDR1 LGHDT and CDR2 YNNKEL (reference sequence). With 1 base removed from V and 9 bases from J, the gap between germline ends came to 6 bases. CDR3 in DNA: TGTGCCAGCAGCCAAGGGGGTAGGGAGCTGTTTTTT. Translating gives CASSQGGRELFF.

The chain uses TRBV12-3 or TRBV12-4 and TRBJ1-5, with a tentative D call TRBD1 (5 bases). CDR3 size: 14 residues. With 3 bases removed from V and 4 bases from J, the gap between germline ends came to 10 bases. CDR3 residues: CASSFGAGNQPQHF. The DNA of the CDR3 is TGTGCCAGCAGTTTCGGGGCAGGGAATCAGCCCCAGCATTTT.

CDR3 amino acids: CSAQTSGLTYEQYF. CDR3 coding DNA: TGCAGTGCCCAGACTAGCGGTTTAACCTACGAGCAGTACTTC. The chain is built from TRBV20-1 and TRBJ2-7; 9 bases align to TRBD2. Germline CDR1 is DFQATT and CDR2 is SNEGSKA (reference sequence). CDR3 length: 14 residues. The J segment lost 2 bases and the V segment lost 6 bases, leaving 8 bases of the junction unmatched.

J is TRBJ2-1 and V is TRBV9, with D unclear. V was pared by 3 bases and J by 6 bases, with 7 bases between. The CDR3 consists of 12 residues. Germline-derived CDR1 and CDR2 are SGDLS and YYNGEE. In DNA, the CDR3 is TGTGCCAGCAGCGAGGGCTTCAATGAGCAGTTCTTC. It codes for CASSEGFNEQFF.

V gene TRBV6-6 combines with J gene TRBJ1-5; possible D gene TRBD1, 6 bases. CDR1 is MNHNY and CDR2 is SVGAGI in the germline V gene (reference sequence). The length of the CDR3 is 16 residues. V lost 7 bases, J lost 0 bases, and 16 bases lay in between. The CDR3 protein is CASTPGRGGSNQPQHF. CDR3 in DNA: TGTGCCAGCACTCCGGGCAGGGGCGGTAGCAATCAGCCCCAGCATTTT.

The chain recombines TRBV15 with TRBJ1-5; the match to TRBD1 covers 7 bases. V dropped 5 bases and J dropped 5; count of bases not matched to a gene: 12. Germline assignment: CDR1 LNHNV and CDR2 YYDKDF (reference sequence). There are 16 residues in the CDR3. DNA for the CDR3: TGTGCCACCAGCCCCTGGCAAACCGGGACAGATCAGCCCCAGCATTTT. As protein: CATSPWQTGTDQPQHF.

This sequence joins TRBV6-4 and TRBJ2-6; D is uncertain. CDR1 MRHNA and CDR2 SNTAGT come from the germline V gene. The CDR3 contains 16 residues. Trimming shortened V by 0 bases and J by 4 bases, and 10 bases separated the two germline ends. CDR3 protein: CASSDSPTSGANVLTF. The CDR3 coding sequence is TGTGCCAGCAGTGACTCTCCTACCAGCGGGGCCAACGTCCTGACTTTC.

V is TRBV12-3 or TRBV12-4 and J is TRBJ2-1, with D perhaps matching TRBD2 (6 bases). V lost 3 bases and J lost 8, with 11 bases in between. The CDR3 is 13 residues long. The CDR3 reads CASSFGTGDEQFF. CDR3 nucleotides: TGTGCCAGCAGTTTTGGGACTGGGGATGAGCAGTTCTTC.

This clonotype was recorded a few times. This sequence joins TRBV6-1 and TRBJ1-5, with D hard to call. The CDR3 covers 12 residues. CDR1 MNHNS and CDR2 SASEGT come from the germline V gene. With 5 bases removed from V and 6 bases from J, the gap between germline ends came to 8 bases. The CDR3 reads CASSSPTQPQHF. DNA for the CDR3: TGTGCCAGCAGTTCCCCCACTCAGCCCCAGCATTTT.

The chain links TRBV20-1 to TRBJ2-7; no reliable D call. The germline V gene has CDR1 DFQATT and CDR2 SNEGSKA (reference sequence). V gave up 0 bases and J gave up 0 bases, with 3 bases separating them. The CDR3 extends over 12 amino acids. The CDR3 sequence is CSAREASYEQYF. The CDR3 DNA reads as TGCAGTGCTAGAGAAGCCTCCTACGAGCAGTACTTC.

The rearrangement uses TRBV7-9 and TRBJ2-1, with 8 positions matching TRBD2. J lost 2 bases, V lost 0 bases, and 3 bases had no gene match. The CDR3 covers 16 residues. Germline values: CDR1 SEHNR, CDR2 FQNEAQ (reference sequence). DNA for the CDR3: TGTGCCAGCAGCTTAGCAAGCGGGAGTACCTACAATGAGCAGTTCTTC. Translating gives CASSLASGSTYNEQFF. Variable domain in full (rest from reference TRBV7-9 and TRBJ2-1): DTGVSQNPRHKITKRGQNVTFRCDPISEHNRLYWYRQTLGQGPEFLTYFQNEAQLEKSRLLSDRFSAERPKGSFSTLEIQRTEQGDSAMYLCASSLASGSTYNEQFFGPGTRLTVL.

J is TRBJ2-7 and V is TRBV4-1; D ambiguous. Germline V gives CDR1 MGHRA, CDR2 YSYEKL. This CDR3 is 12 amino acids long. V was cut by 0 bases and J by 6 bases, with 6 bases left in between. The CDR3 nucleotides are TGCGCCAGCAGCCAAGATCAGATCGAGCAGTACTTC. Its translation: CASSQDQIEQYF.

J is TRBJ2-3 and V is TRBV4-3; D gene uncertain. The CDR3 covers 15 residues. The V gene's germline CDR1 is LGHNA and CDR2 YSLEER. V dropped 0 bases and J dropped 0 bases, with 7 bases sitting between them. Written as DNA, the CDR3 is TGCGCCAGCAGCCAAGACAGGTCTAGCACAGATACGCAGTATTTT. This sequence encodes CASSQDRSSTDTQYF.

V is TRBV20-1 and J is TRBJ2-1, with 8 bases matching TRBD2. Germline CDR1 is DFQATT and CDR2 is SNEGSKA (reference sequence). V gave up 6 bases and J gave up 4 bases; unmatched junction bases: 5. The CDR3 runs 13 residues. The CDR3 DNA follows: TGCAGTGCGCGGGAGCGGGGGTACAATGAGCAGTTCTTC. It translates to CSARERGYNEQFF.

The rearrangement links TRBV12-3 or TRBV12-4 to TRBJ2-2, with D perhaps matching TRBD1 (5 bases). This CDR3 is built from 15 residues. Trimming stripped 3 bases from V and 0 bases from J, with 8 bases between. Here the CDR3 reads CASSFQGANTGELFF. The CDR3, as DNA: TGTGCCAGCAGTTTCCAAGGGGCGAACACCGGGGAGCTGTTTTTT.

This clonotype occurred once. The chain uses TRBV20-1 and TRBJ2-1; 7 bases fit TRBD2. J gave up 8 bases and V 6 bases, and 16 bases lay outside the gene matches. The germline CDR1 and CDR2 sequences are DFQATT and SNEGSKA (reference sequence). The length of the CDR3 is 15 residues. CDR3 bases: TGCAGTGCCCCGGTCGGTGGCGGGAGCCCTTATGAGCAGTTCTTC. This encodes CSAPVGGGSPYEQFF.